A selection of T cell receptor beta chains follows, all from one sample in a study of chemoradiotherapy in HPV16-positive cancers. Profiled with immunoSEQ multiplex PCR; TCRdb holds only in-frame clones, not every one. The top ten clones hold approximately 23% of a sample with about 25,000 clones, more than 90% of them seen once. Sequences were derived from blood, sampled from a patient who underwent chemoradiotherapy. Receptors were obtained from a human donor with HPV-associated anogenital cancer. Each CDR3 is given with its conserved first and last residue. Each record gives: V gene, J gene, CDR3 protein.

TRBV11-2	TRBJ2-7	CASSLHTGTPYEQYF
TRBV7-9	TRBJ1-1	CASSLVGGSDTEAFF
TRBV27	TRBJ2-7	CASSLSDAAYEQYF
TRBV5-6	TRBJ1-2	CASSLVRNTYYGYTF
TRBV7-8	TRBJ2-5	CASSFWTGETQYF
TRBV19	TRBJ1-6	CATTPRESSYNSPLHF
TRBV30	TRBJ2-7	CAWNPVGGMSGSYEQYF
TRBV28	TRBJ1-1	CASSFGSETEAFF
TRBV30	TRBJ2-6	CAWKKLTGSGFGAGANVLTF
TRBV5-1	TRBJ2-7	CASSLQGVGSYEQYF
TRBV7-9	TRBJ1-2	CASSRIFFNYGYTF
TRBV28	TRBJ1-2	CASRQPNYGYTF
TRBV5-8	TRBJ2-3	CASSSTQGGYADTQYF
TRBV11-2	TRBJ2-7	CASSLTYGALLEQYF
TRBV7-9	TRBJ2-1	CASSRFGGEQFF
TRBV7-8	TRBJ1-1	CASSPQGRDTEAFF
TRBV4-3	TRBJ2-5	CASSRDDVETQYF
TRBV27	TRBJ2-2	CASKSGLAVNTGELFF
TRBV5-6	TRBJ1-6	CASSRGSSYNSPLHF
TRBV4-3	TRBJ2-3	CASSQFQTGGASISTDTQYF
TRBV19	TRBJ2-3	CASSRGTGGGDTQYF
TRBV7-2	TRBJ1-5	CASSGTGEGQPQHF
TRBV6-6	TRBJ2-7	CASSYSGSSYEQYF
TRBV7-3	TRBJ2-3	CASSWGPPTDTQYF
TRBV4-2	TRBJ1-1	CASSQVPIVNTEAFF
TRBV7-9	TRBJ2-7	CASSSGQDPYEQYF